This passage covers 20 T cell receptor beta chains from one sample sequenced in a study of T cell responses to AZD1222 COVID-19 vaccine. Some clones are missing from TCRdb's copy, which holds only in-frame ones; the method was immunoSEQ multiplex PCR. This sample has 150,000 to 200,000 clones, with about 90% found just once. The sequencing here drew on peripheral blood, taken 28 days after the second AZD1222 dose. These receptors came from an adult who received the AZD1222 COVID-19 vaccine.

The chain links TRBV7-9 to TRBJ1-2; D gene ambiguous. The V end was cut by 2 bases, the J end by 6 bases, with 13 bases between. The CDR3 extends over 14 amino acids. CDR1 SEHNR and CDR2 FQNEAQ come from the germline V gene (reference sequence). The CDR3 DNA reads as TGTGCCAGCAGCTTAACTCAGAGCATAGATGGCTACACCTTC. This codes for CASSLTQSIDGYTF. Looking up the rest from reference TRBV7-9 and TRBJ1-2 gives the full variable domain: DTGVSQNPRHKITKRGQNVTFRCDPISEHNRLYWYRQTLGQGPEFLTYFQNEAQLEKSRLLSDRFSAERPKGSFSTLEIQRTEQGDSAMYLCASSLTQSIDGYTFGSGTRLTVV.

The genes are TRBV29-1 and TRBJ1-2, with D possibly being TRBD1 (6 bases). Germline lookup yields CDR1 SQVTM and CDR2 ANQGSEA. V lost 6 bases and J lost 8, with 19 bases in between. This CDR3 has 13 residues. The CDR3 DNA reads as TGCAGCGTCCAGGGGCAGGGGAGGGACGGCTACACCTTC. This translates into CSVQGQGRDGYTF. The full variable domain, its missing parts supplied by reference TRBV29-1 and TRBJ1-2, is SAVISQKPSRDICQRGTSLTIQCQVDSQVTMMFWYRQQPGQSLTLIATANQGSEATYESGFVIDKFPISRPNLTFSTLTVSNMSPEDSSIYLCSVQGQGRDGYTFGSGTRLTVV.

The chain is built from TRBV7-2 and TRBJ1-1; D not resolved. The germline V gene encodes CDR1 SGHTA and CDR2 FQGNSA. Trimming shortened V by 1 base and J by 5 bases, and 11 bases separated the two germline ends. The CDR3 consists of 14 residues. CDR3 sequence: CASSLGGRETEAFF. DNA for the CDR3: TGTGCCAGCAGCTTAGGGGGAAGAGAAACTGAAGCTTTCTTT. Full variable domain (remainder filled in from reference TRBV7-2 and TRBJ1-1): GAGVSQSPSNKVTEKGKDVELRCDPISGHTALYWYRQSLGQGLEFLIYFQGNSAPDKSGLPSDRFSAERTGGSVSTLTIQRTQQEDSAVYLCASSLGGRETEAFFGQGTRLTVV.

The chain employs TRBV29-1 and TRBJ2-7; D is uncertain. Germline V gene sequence: CDR1 SQVTM, CDR2 ANQGSEA. CDR3 length: 9 amino acids. Trimming cost V 5 bases and J 5 bases, with 4 bases left between them. CDR3 nucleotides: TGCAGCGTTTCCAACGAGCAGTACTTC. It is translated as CSVSNEQYF.

Only one count was recorded for this clone. V is TRBV7-2 and J is TRBJ1-2; D perhaps matches TRBD1 (5 bases). Germline V gives CDR1 SGHTA, CDR2 FQGNSA. V was trimmed by 5 bases and J by 0 bases, leaving 13 bases between them. The CDR3 consists of 15 residues. CDR3 nucleotide sequence: TGTGCCAGCAGCCCCCTGGCAGGGCCTAACTATGGCTACACCTTC. This translates into CASSPLAGPNYGYTF.

V and J are TRBV11-3 and TRBJ2-7, with TRBD1 matching 7 bases. Germline-derived CDR1 and CDR2 are SGHNT and YENEEA. The CDR3 length is 13 residues. The V and J ends lost 5 bases and 5 bases, in that order; junction bases with no gene match: 6. CDR3 DNA sequence: TGTGCCAGCAGCAAGACAGGGATGCACGAGCAGTACTTC. This sequence encodes CASSKTGMHEQYF.

The rearrangement uses TRBV18 and TRBJ1-5, with 7 bases fitting TRBD1. This CDR3 is built from 15 residues. With 6 bases clipped from V and 2 bases from J, the junction kept 7 bases outside the gene matches. CDR1 and CDR2 (germline): KGHSH, LQKENI. CDR3 coding DNA: TGTGCCAGCTCGCCCACAGGGGACGGCAATCAGCCCCAGCATTTT. The encoded protein is CASSPTGDGNQPQHF.

This clone was seen more than once but under ten times. J is TRBJ1-5 and V is TRBV6-1; D is possibly TRBD1 (5 bases). Germline CDR1 MNHNS, CDR2 SASEGT. V was shortened by 2 bases and J by 7 bases, with 18 bases between the two germline ends. The CDR3 is made up of 16 amino acids. The CDR3 reads CASSERFGGVGQPQHF. CDR3 DNA sequence: TGTGCCAGCAGTGAAAGATTCGGGGGGGTGGGACAGCCCCAGCATTTT.

The gene calls are TRBV18 and TRBJ1-1; 9 bases map to TRBD1. Germline V gene sequence: CDR1 KGHSH, CDR2 LQKENI. The CDR3 extends over 13 amino acids. Trimming at V came to 4 bases and at J to 8 bases, leaving 5 bases not matched to a gene. CDR3 region: CASSQGGTGEAFF. CDR3 nucleotide sequence: TGTGCCAGCTCACAGGGGGGGACAGGGGAAGCTTTCTTT.

This CDR3 is CSVARGWTEAFF. The CDR3 DNA sequence: TGCAGCGTTGCCAGGGGGTGGACTGAAGCTTTCTTT. The chain carries TRBV29-1 and TRBJ1-1; 7 bases align to TRBD1. Trimming took 4 bases from V and 5 from J; bases not matched to a gene: 4. The CDR3 extends over 12 amino acids. Germline values: CDR1 SQVTM, CDR2 ANQGSEA.

The chain links TRBV5-1 to TRBJ2-2, with D hard to call. The V end was cut by 2 bases, the J end by 4 bases, with 12 bases between. CDR1 and CDR2 (germline): SGHRS, YFSETQ. CDR3 size: 15 residues. This CDR3 is CASSLGPRSTGELFF. In DNA form, the CDR3 reads TGCGCCAGCAGCTTAGGTCCGCGGAGCACCGGGGAGCTGTTTTTT. Combining the CDR3 with reference TRBV5-1 and TRBJ2-2 gives the whole variable domain KAGVTQTPRYLIKTRGQQVTLSCSPISGHRSVSWYQQTPGQGLQFLFEYFSETQRNKGNFPGRFSGRQFSNSRSEMNVSTLELGDSALYLCASSLGPRSTGELFFGEGSRLTVL.

This clone was seen just once. The chain has TRBV6-5 and TRBJ2-1; 9 bases agree with TRBD2. V dropped 6 bases and J dropped 5; count of bases not matched to a gene: 5. Germline-derived CDR1 and CDR2 are MNHEY and SVGAGI. The CDR3 is made up of 14 amino acids. For the CDR3, the DNA is TGTGCCAGCAGACCGGGACTAGCTAACAATGAGCAGTTCTTC. This translates into CASRPGLANNEQFF.

This chain joins TRBV5-1 and TRBJ1-6; D not certain. Germline CDR1 is SGHRS and CDR2 is YFSETQ. With 2 bases removed from V and 9 bases from J, the gap between germline ends came to 12 bases. The CDR3 loop spans 14 amino acids. Written as DNA, the CDR3 is TGCGCCAGCAGCTTAGGGCAGTTGAGTTCACCCCTCCACTTT. Protein sequence: CASSLGQLSSPLHF. Full variable domain (missing parts from reference TRBV5-1 and TRBJ1-6): KAGVTQTPRYLIKTRGQQVTLSCSPISGHRSVSWYQQTPGQGLQFLFEYFSETQRNKGNFPGRFSGRQFSNSRSEMNVSTLELGDSALYLCASSLGQLSSPLHFGNGTRLTVT.

The chain is built from TRBV5-5 and TRBJ1-5; 7 positions match TRBD1. The trim removed 0 bases at V and 6 bases at J, leaving 6 bases unmatched. From germline, CDR1 is SGHKS and CDR2 YYEKEE (reference sequence). The CDR3 runs to 15 residues. This CDR3 is CASSLAGGRLQPQHF. For the CDR3, the DNA is TGTGCCAGCAGCTTGGCAGGGGGGAGGCTTCAGCCCCAGCATTTT.

The V gene is TRBV2, the J gene TRBJ2-5, with a tentative D call TRBD2 (6 bases). Germline loops: CDR1 SNHLY, CDR2 FYNNEI. This CDR3 region has 14 residues. The V gene lost 4 bases and the J gene lost 2 bases, with 11 bases spanning the gap. CDR3 in DNA: TGTGCCAGCAGTGGGAATAGCGGTCAAGAGACCCAGTACTTC. Its protein is CASSGNSGQETQYF.

This chain joins TRBV29-1 and TRBJ1-2; 10 nucleotides align to TRBD1. This CDR3 spans 14 amino acids. Trimming took 5 bases from V and 5 from J; bases not matched to a gene: 8. Germline assignment: CDR1 SQVTM and CDR2 ANQGSEA. Written as DNA, the CDR3 is TGCAGCGTTCGAGTCTGGGACAGGGGATATGGCTACACCTTC. This codes for CSVRVWDRGYGYTF. Supplemented by reference TRBV29-1 and TRBJ1-2, the full variable domain reads SAVISQKPSRDICQRGTSLTIQCQVDSQVTMMFWYRQQPGQSLTLIATANQGSEATYESGFVIDKFPISRPNLTFSTLTVSNMSPEDSSIYLCSVRVWDRGYGYTFGSGTRLTVV.

The chain employs TRBV4-1 and TRBJ1-2; D call uncertain. With 0 bases removed from V and 4 bases from J, the gap between germline ends came to 12 bases. The CDR3 runs 15 residues. Germline V gene lookup returns CDR1 MGHRA and CDR2 YSYEKL. The CDR3 is CASSQEYGSPYGYTF. CDR3 sequence (DNA): TGCGCCAGCAGCCAAGAATATGGCAGCCCCTATGGCTACACCTTC.

The V call is TRBV5-1, the J call TRBJ2-5, with 13 bases lining up with TRBD2. V trimming: 0 bases; J trimming: 5 bases; junction bases outside the gene matches: 4. The CDR3 has 16 amino acids. CDR1 and CDR2 from the germline V gene are SGHRS and YFSETQ. CDR3 bases: TGCGCCAGCAGCTTGGCACTAGCGGGGGGGATGGAGACCCAGTACTTC. Translated: CASSLALAGGMETQYF. Filled out from reference TRBV5-1 and TRBJ2-5, the complete variable domain reads KAGVTQTPRYLIKTRGQQVTLSCSPISGHRSVSWYQQTPGQGLQFLFEYFSETQRNKGNFPGRFSGRQFSNSRSEMNVSTLELGDSALYLCASSLALAGGMETQYFGPGTRLLVL.

This rearrangement joins TRBV5-1 to TRBJ2-2; TRBD1 agrees at 10 bases. The ends lost 1 base at V and 5 bases at J; junction bases unmatched: 14. The CDR3 is 19 amino acids. Germline-derived CDR1 and CDR2 are SGHRS and YFSETQ. The CDR3 loop reads CASSLPVGTGVSMTGELFF. As DNA, the CDR3 is TGCGCCAGCAGCTTGCCCGTCGGGACAGGGGTTTCTATGACCGGGGAGCTGTTTTTT.

The chain has TRBV5-4 and TRBJ2-7; 8 nucleotides match TRBD2. This CDR3 spans 13 amino acids. Germline V gene data show CDR1 as SGHNT and CDR2 as YYREEE (reference sequence). With 5 bases clipped from V and 3 bases from J, the junction kept 4 bases outside the gene matches. CDR3 sequence: CASRPGGNYEQYF. For the CDR3, the DNA is TGTGCCAGCAGGCCGGGGGGGAACTACGAGCAGTACTTC.